This is a list of T cell receptor beta chains from one sample in a study of shared clonotypes between healthy human individuals. The data were produced by immunoSEQ multiplex PCR, yet TCRdb's version contains in-frame clones alone and is incomplete. The table has about 750,000 clones, over 90% seen once; the top ten hold about 25%. The sample comprised naive CD8+ T cells sorted from blood. All receptors come from a man aged 30 to 45 in good health. Each CDR3 is given with its conserved first and last residue. A D gene is named only where the DNA matches it firmly. Where a row states a size, it is once, few, many or the class of an expanded clone; other rows omit it.

>TRBJ1-4|NA|TRBV28|NA
CASSVRANEKLFF
TGTGCCAGCAGTGTGAGGGCTAATGAAAAACTGTTTTTT
>TRBJ1-2|NA|TRBV9|NA
CASSVVGTGLPGYGYTF
TGTGCCAGCAGCGTAGTGGGGACGGGGCTACCCGGCTATGGCTACACCTTC
>TRBJ2-3|NA|TRBV10-1|NA
CASKAGHTDTQYF
TGCGCCAGCAAGGCAGGTCACACAGATACGCAGTATTTT
>TRBJ2-7|NA|TRBV5-6|NA
CASAEFQGYEQYF
TGTGCCAGCGCGGAATTCCAGGGCTACGAGCAGTACTTC
>TRBJ2-1|NA|TRBV7-9|TRBD2
CASSGTMMDEQFF
TGTGCCAGCAGCGGGACTATGATGGATGAGCAGTTCTTC
>TRBJ1-2|NA|TRBV10-3|NA
CAITDWTAGYTF
TGTGCCATCACAGATTGGACAGCTGGCTACACCTTC
>TRBJ1-1|NA|TRBV30|NA
CASQIGTEAFF
TGTGCCTCTCAGATTGGCACTGAAGCTTTCTTT
>TRBJ1-1|NA|TRBV27|TRBD1
CASSGQGGRTEAFF
TGTGCCAGCAGTGGACAGGGTGGCAGGACTGAAGCTTTCTTT
>TRBJ2-7|NA|TRBV25-1|NA
CASGNYEQYF
TGTGCCAGCGGGAACTACGAGCAGTACTTC
>TRBJ2-1|NA|TRBV11-2|NA
CASSSLDNEQFF
TGTGCCAGCAGCTCACTGGACAATGAGCAGTTCTTC
>TRBJ2-7|NA|TRBV29-1|NA
CSVETGDVTYEQYF
TGCAGCGTTGAAACGGGGGACGTTACCTACGAGCAGTACTTC
>TRBJ2-7|NA|TRBV13|TRBD2
CASSSSGTSGRGEQYF
TGTGCCTCTTCCTCTTCTGGGACTAGCGGGAGAGGTGAGCAGTACTTC
>TRBJ2-2|once|TRBV27|TRBD1
CASSPPTDRVHTGELFF
TGTGCCAGCAGTCCTCCTACCGACAGGGTACACACCGGGGAGCTGTTTTTT
>TRBJ2-7|NA|TRBV28|NA
CASSFGQPYEQYF
TGTGCCAGCAGTTTTGGGCAACCCTACGAGCAGTACTTC
>TRBJ1-5|NA|TRBV15|NA
CATSDTIGNQPQHF
TGTGCCACCAGCGATACGATCGGGAATCAGCCCCAGCATTTT
>TRBJ2-3|NA|TRBV7-8|NA
CASSFYSYLTDTQYF
TGTGCCAGCAGCTTCTATTCATATCTCACAGATACGCAGTATTTT
>TRBJ2-7|once|TRBV2|NA
CASILTDAYEQYF
TGTGCCAGCATCCTGACCGATGCCTACGAGCAGTACTTC
>TRBJ2-3|once|TRBV4-1|TRBD2
CASSQVLGLAGADTQYF
TGCGCCAGCAGCCAAGTACTGGGACTAGCGGGAGCAGATACGCAGTATTTT
>TRBJ2-5|NA|TRBV9|NA
CASSVSGSSVGETQYF
TGTGCCAGCAGCGTTTCGGGGTCTAGCGTGGGAGAGACCCAGTACTTC